This T cell receptor (beta chain) is drawn from a study of blood T cell repertoires in COVID-19. Overall study context: Both acute and convalescent COVID-19 samples were obtained from the United States, Italy and Spain. PBMCs, B-cell-depleted T cells, or T cells provided the cDNA or gDNA that made up the material.

Per the study methods: Estimates of nucleated cell counts were drawn from the amplification of reference gene primers. Sequencing was performed with immunoSEQ multiplex PCR; in TCRdb, only in-frame clones are kept and a portion is missing. The DNA gave D and trimming, while V, J and clone size come from that table. The repertoire includes around 74,000 clones, 70% to 90% of them detected once, and 4.6% sits in the top ten. Trimming cost V 4 bases and J 0 bases, with 18 bases left between them. The CDR3 is made up of 17 amino acids. The germline gives CDR1 LGHDT, CDR2 YNNKEL (reference sequence). The clonotype was recovered from a man aged 50-60 years with active COVID-19. V is TRBV3-1 (or the pseudogene TRBV3-2) and J is TRBJ1-2; D gene unclear. The sequencing input was peripheral blood. The CDR3 nucleotides read TGTGCCAGCAGCCCGTGGGAGCAGACTGACGCTAACTATGGCTACACCTTC. This sequence encodes CASSPWEQTDANYGYTF.